The present entry profiles one TCR beta chain with its context. Its matching antigen is unknown. The sample is drawn from a study of T-cell reconstitution after alpha-beta-depleted transplantation in children. Study-wide results and limits: Surviving recipient T cells and intrathymic progenitors accounted for some patients' high TCRbeta diversity at day 60. Expanded graft clones numbering several hundred reportedly gave rise to alpha-beta T cells about two months after transplant. T-cell counts and diversity at one year following transplant were attributed mainly to newly produced T cells.

Preparation of the TCRbeta library was carried out with unique molecular identifiers. MiXCR was run by TCRdb on the PCR reads, yielding one entry per CDR3 protein. The sample yields fewer than 700,000 distinct CDR3 sequences, 13% seen once. Germline CDR1 is LNHNV and CDR2 is YYDKDF (reference sequence). The V gene end was trimmed by 5 bases and the J gene end by 1 base; junction bases not matched to a gene: 17. CDR3 length equals 19 residues. The J gene is TRBJ2-3, the V gene TRBV15; 8 nucleotides align to TRBD2. The clonotype comes from a male patient younger than 18 who had a stem cell transplant for acute myeloid leukemia, so the T cells may come from the graft donor. Sequenced here: PBMCs, mostly from graft donor cells, sampled 360 days after TCRalphabeta/CD19-depleted stem cell transplant. The CDR3 nucleotides are TGTGCCACCAGCTCAGAGGCAATAAGCGGACTAGCTGGCACAGATACGCAGTATTTT. Encoded protein: CATSSEAISGLAGTDTQYF.